This is a list of T cell receptor beta chains from one sample in a study of T cells in Graves' hyperthyroidism and ophthalmopathy. Via MiXCR, TCRdb re-called the multiplex PCR reads, giving one row per CDR3 protein. The data hold some 490,000 distinct CDR3 sequences, with 22% observed a single time. Input material: blood. The source is a woman between 65 and 79 years old with Graves' ophthalmopathy. Each CDR3 is given with its conserved first and last residue. D genes are given only for firm matches. Clone sizes are given selectively: once, few, many, or a class where the clone is expanded.

>NA|TRBV11-2|many|TRBJ2-3
CASSPNTGLVGDTQYF
TGTGCCAGCAGCCCCAATACCGGGCTAGTTGGAGATACGCAGTATTTT
>NA|TRBV6-1|few|TRBJ1-2
CASSFDTDYGYTF
TGTGCCAGCAGTTTTGACACAGACTATGGCTACACCTTC
>TRBD1|TRBV9|NA|TRBJ2-5
CASSVGTGRQETQYF
TGTGCCAGCAGCGTAGGGACAGGGCGGCAAGAGACCCAGTACTTC
>NA|TRBV7-3|few|TRBJ2-1
CASSQEGGNEQFF
TGTGCCAGCAGCCAAGAAGGGGGCAATGAGCAGTTCTTC
>TRBD1|TRBV9|NA|TRBJ1-5
CASSVHDRGEWKNQPQHF
TGTGCCAGCAGCGTACACGACAGGGGGGAGTGGAAGAATCAGCCCCAGCATTTT
>TRBD1|TRBV7-2|NA|TRBJ1-5
CASSPTGIRNQPQHF
TGTGCCAGCAGCCCGACAGGGATAAGAAATCAGCCCCAGCATTTT
>NA|TRBV11-2|many|TRBJ1-1
CASSLARVGTEAFF
TGTGCCAGCAGCTTAGCCAGGGTAGGGACTGAAGCTTTCTTT
>NA|TRBV2|NA|TRBJ1-1
CASSGVMEAFF
TGTGCCAGCAGTGGGGTTATGGAAGCTTTCTTT
>NA|TRBV7-3|NA|TRBJ2-1
CASSINSGPYNEQFF
TGTGCCAGCAGCATAAACAGCGGGCCCTACAATGAGCAGTTCTTC
>TRBD1|TRBV20-1|many|TRBJ1-1
CSARDPWRGRETEAFF
TGCAGTGCTAGAGACCCGTGGAGGGGGCGCGAGACTGAAGCTTTCTTT
>NA|TRBV3-1|few|TRBJ1-1
CASSQLWGDTEAFF
TGTGCCAGCAGCCAATTGTGGGGTGACACTGAAGCTTTCTTT
>NA|TRBV19|NA|TRBJ1-1
CASTSDRLSEAFF
TGTGCCAGTACCTCGGACAGACTCTCTGAAGCTTTCTTT
>TRBD1|TRBV3-1|NA|TRBJ2-7
CASSRRDSYEQYF
TGTGCCAGCAGCCGCCGGGACAGCTACGAGCAGTACTTC
>NA|TRBV29-1|NA|TRBJ1-5
CSSKADRGPNGDQPQHF
TGCAGCTCAAAAGCTGACCGGGGCCCAAACGGGGATCAGCCCCAGCATTTT
>TRBD2|TRBV12-3/TRBV12-4|many|TRBJ2-7
CASSFQAGGYEQYF
TGTGCCAGCAGTTTCCAAGCGGGAGGGTACGAGCAGTACTTC
>TRBD1|TRBV2|many|TRBJ1-1
CASRGTGGSVAFF
TGTGCCAGCAGGGGGACAGGGGGGTCCGTAGCTTTCTTT
>TRBD2|TRBV18|few|TRBJ2-1
CASSPQTSGPYNEQFF
TGTGCCAGCTCACCACAGACTAGCGGCCCCTACAATGAGCAGTTCTTC
>TRBD1|TRBV19|many|TRBJ2-3
CASMEDRVTDTQYF
TGTGCCAGTATGGAGGACAGGGTCACAGATACGCAGTATTTT
>TRBD2|TRBV5-1|NA|TRBJ2-3
CASSSGLAGVSTDTQYF
TGCGCCAGCAGCTCAGGACTAGCGGGAGTGAGCACAGATACGCAGTATTTT
>TRBD1|TRBV6-1|few|TRBJ1-2
CASSEAQGQGPNYGYTF
TGTGCCAGCAGTGAAGCGCAAGGACAGGGACCGAACTATGGCTACACCTTC
>TRBD1|TRBV6-1|few|TRBJ2-2
CASSQIPGTGNTGELFF
TGTGCCAGCAGTCAGATCCCCGGGACAGGGAACACCGGGGAGCTGTTTTTT
>NA|TRBV10-1|NA|TRBJ2-5
CASSPSARGTQYF
TGCGCCAGCAGTCCTTCGGCCCGGGGGACCCAGTACTTC
>TRBD1|TRBV30|few|TRBJ1-1
CAGRTGSNTEAFF
TGTGCCGGACGGACAGGGAGTAACACTGAAGCTTTCTTT